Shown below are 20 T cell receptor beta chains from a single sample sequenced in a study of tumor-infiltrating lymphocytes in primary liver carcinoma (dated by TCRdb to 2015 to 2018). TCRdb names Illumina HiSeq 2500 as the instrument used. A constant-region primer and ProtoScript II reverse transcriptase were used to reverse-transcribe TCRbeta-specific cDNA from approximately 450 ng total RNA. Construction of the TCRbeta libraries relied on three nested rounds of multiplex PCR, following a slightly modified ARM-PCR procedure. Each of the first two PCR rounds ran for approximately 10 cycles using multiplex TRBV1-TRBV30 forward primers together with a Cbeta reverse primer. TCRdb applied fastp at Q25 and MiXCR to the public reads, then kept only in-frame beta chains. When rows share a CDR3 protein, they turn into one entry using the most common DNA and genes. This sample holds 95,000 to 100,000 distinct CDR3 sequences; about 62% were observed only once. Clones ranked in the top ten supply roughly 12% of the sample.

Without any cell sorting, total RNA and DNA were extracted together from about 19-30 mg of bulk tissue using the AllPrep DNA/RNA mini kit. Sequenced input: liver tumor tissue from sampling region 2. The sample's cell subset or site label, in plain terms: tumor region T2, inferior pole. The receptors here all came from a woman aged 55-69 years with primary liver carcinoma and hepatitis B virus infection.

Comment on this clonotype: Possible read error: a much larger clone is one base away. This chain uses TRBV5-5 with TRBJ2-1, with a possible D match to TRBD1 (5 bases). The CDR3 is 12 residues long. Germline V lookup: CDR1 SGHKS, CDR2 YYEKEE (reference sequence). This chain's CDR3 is CASSQQVNEEFF. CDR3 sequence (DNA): TGTGCCAGCAGCCAACAGGTTAATGAGGAGTTCTTC.

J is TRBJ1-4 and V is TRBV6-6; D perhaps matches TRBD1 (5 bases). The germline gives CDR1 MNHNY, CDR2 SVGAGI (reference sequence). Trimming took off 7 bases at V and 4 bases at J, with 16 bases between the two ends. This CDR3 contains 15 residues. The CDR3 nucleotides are TGTGCCAGCACGGACGGGGGGATCAGTAATGAAAAACTGTTTTTT. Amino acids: CASTDGGISNEKLFF.

In DNA form, the CDR3 reads TGTGCCAGCAGCTCCCTTGAGGGGGGGAGGAGCACCTACGAGGAATACTTC. This sequence encodes CASSSLEGGRSTYEEYF. The gene calls are TRBV28 and TRBJ2-7; perhaps TRBD2 as D (7 bases). The V gene's germline CDR1 is MDHEN and CDR2 SYDVKM. With 6 bases removed from V and 13 bases from J, the gap between germline ends came to 34 bases. The CDR3 has 17 amino acids.

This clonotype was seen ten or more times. The CDR3 DNA reads TGTGCCAGCAGTGAGCACCAAGAGACCCAGTACTTC. Translation: CASSEHQETQYF. This rearrangement joins TRBV6-6 to TRBJ2-5; D is undetermined. This CDR3 is built from 12 residues. Trimming shortened V by 5 bases and J by 0 bases, and 4 bases separated the two germline ends. CDR1 is MNHNY and CDR2 is SVGAGI in the germline V gene (reference sequence).

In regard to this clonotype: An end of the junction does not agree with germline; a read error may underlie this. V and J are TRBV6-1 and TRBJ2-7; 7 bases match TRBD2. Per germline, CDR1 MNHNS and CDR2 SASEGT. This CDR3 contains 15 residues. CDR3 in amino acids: CACSDPGGSAYDQYF. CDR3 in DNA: TGTGCCTGCAGTGACCCGGGAGGCTCTGCCTACGATCAGTACTTC.

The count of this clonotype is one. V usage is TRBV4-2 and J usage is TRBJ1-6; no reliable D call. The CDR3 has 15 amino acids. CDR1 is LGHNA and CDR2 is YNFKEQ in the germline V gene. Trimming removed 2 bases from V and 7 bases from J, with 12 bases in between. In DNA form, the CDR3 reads TGTGCCAGCAGCCAAACAACTATTAGAAATTCACCCCTCCACTTT. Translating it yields CASSQTTIRNSPLHF.

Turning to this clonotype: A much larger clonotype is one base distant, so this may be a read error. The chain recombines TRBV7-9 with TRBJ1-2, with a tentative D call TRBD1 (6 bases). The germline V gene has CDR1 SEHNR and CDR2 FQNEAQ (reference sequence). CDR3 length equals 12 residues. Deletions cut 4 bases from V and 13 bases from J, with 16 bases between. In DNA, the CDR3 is TGTGCCAGCAGCTCACCTACAGGGTTCTGCACCTTC. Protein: CASSSPTGFCTF.

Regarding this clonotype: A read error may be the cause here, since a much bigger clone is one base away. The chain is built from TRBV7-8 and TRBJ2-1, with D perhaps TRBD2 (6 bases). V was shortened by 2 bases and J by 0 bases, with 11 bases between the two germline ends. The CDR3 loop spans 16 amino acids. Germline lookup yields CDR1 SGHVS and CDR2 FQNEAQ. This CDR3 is CASSLWIGSSYNEQFF. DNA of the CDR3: TGTGCCAGCAGCTTATGGATCGGGAGCTCCTACAATGAGCAGTTCTTC.

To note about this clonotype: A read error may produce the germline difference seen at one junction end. Written as DNA, the CDR3 is TGCAGCGTTGACGCCCCTCGGGACAGTGCGAGGAAACTATTTTTT. Translation gives CSVDAPRDSARKLFF. The V call is TRBV29-1, the J call TRBJ1-4; 7 positions agree with TRBD1. CDR1 and CDR2 from the germline V gene are SQVTM and ANQGSEA. The CDR3 is 15 residues long.

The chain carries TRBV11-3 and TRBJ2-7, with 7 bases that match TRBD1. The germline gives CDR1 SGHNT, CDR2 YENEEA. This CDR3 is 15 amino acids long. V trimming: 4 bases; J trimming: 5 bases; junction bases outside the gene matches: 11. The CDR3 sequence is CASSSGKGGNNEQYF. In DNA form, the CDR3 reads TGTGCCAGCAGCTCCGGGAAAGGGGGCAACAACGAGCAGTACTTC.

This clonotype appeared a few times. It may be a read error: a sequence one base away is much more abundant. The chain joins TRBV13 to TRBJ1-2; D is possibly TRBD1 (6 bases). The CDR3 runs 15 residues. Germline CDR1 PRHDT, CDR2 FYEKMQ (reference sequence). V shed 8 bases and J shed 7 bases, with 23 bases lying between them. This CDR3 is CASGLGLGQFCGYTF. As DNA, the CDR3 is TGTGCCAGCGGGTTGGGATTAGGACAGTTCTGTGGCTACACCTTC. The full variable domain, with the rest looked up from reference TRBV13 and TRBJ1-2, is AAGVIQSPRHLIKEKRETATLKCYPIPRHDTVYWYQQGPGQDPQFLISFYEKMQSDKGSIPDRFSAQQFSDYHSELNMSSLELGDSALYFCASGLGLGQFCGYTFGSGTRLTVV.

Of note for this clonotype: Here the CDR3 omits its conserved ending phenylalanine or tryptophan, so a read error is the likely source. The CDR3 region has the DNA TGTGGCAGCTGCGGGGGACAGGGGTTGGCTAGACTTTATAACGAGCAGTACTCC. Amino acids: CGSCGGQGLARLYNEQYS. The chain carries TRBV11-2 and TRBJ2-7, with TRBD1 matching over 10 bases. Germline V gene lookup returns CDR1 SGHAT and CDR2 FQNNGV. The CDR3 is 18 residues long.

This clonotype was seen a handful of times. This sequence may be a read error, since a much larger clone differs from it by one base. CDR3 sequence reads: CASSPRAGAETETFF. The DNA for the CDR3 is TGCGCCAGCAGCCCTCGGGCAGGGGCAGAAACTGAAACTTTCTTT. The gene calls are TRBV5-1 and TRBJ1-1, with a weak D call TRBD1 (6 bases). The CDR3 covers 15 residues. Germline assignment: CDR1 SGHRS and CDR2 YFSETQ.

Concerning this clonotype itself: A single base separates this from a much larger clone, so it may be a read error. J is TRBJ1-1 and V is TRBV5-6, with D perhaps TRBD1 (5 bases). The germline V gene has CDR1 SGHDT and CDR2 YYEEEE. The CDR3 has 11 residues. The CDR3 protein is CASNLGPSAFF. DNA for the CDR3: TGTGCCAGCAACTTGGGGCCCAGTGCTTTCTTT.

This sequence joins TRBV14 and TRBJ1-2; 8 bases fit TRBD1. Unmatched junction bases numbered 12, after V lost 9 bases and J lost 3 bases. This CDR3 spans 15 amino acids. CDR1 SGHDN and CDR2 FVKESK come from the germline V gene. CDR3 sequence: CASPYDQGADYGYTF. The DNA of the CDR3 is TGTGCCAGTCCATACGACCAGGGGGCCGACTATGGCTACACCTTC.

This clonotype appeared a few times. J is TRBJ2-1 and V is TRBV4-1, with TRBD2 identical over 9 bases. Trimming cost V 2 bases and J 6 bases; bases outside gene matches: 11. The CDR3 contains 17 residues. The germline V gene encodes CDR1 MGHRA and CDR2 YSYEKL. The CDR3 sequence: CASSQRDPPAGGNEQFF. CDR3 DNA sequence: TGCGCCAGCAGCCAACGTGACCCCCCAGCGGGAGGCAATGAGCAGTTCTTC.

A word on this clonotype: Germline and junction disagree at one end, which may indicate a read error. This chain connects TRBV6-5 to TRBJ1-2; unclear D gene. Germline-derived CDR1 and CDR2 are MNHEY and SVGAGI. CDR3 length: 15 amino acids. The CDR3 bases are TGTGTCAGCAGTTACGCGGTTACGGAGAACTATGGCTACACCTTC. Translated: CVSSYAVTENYGYTF.

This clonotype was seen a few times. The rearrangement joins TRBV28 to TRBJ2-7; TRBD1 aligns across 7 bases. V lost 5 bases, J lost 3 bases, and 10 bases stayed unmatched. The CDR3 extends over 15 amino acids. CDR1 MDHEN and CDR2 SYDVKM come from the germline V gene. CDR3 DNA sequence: TGTGCCAGCAGTCCCCACGACAGGGTGGTCTACGAGCAGTACTTC. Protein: CASSPHDRVVYEQYF.

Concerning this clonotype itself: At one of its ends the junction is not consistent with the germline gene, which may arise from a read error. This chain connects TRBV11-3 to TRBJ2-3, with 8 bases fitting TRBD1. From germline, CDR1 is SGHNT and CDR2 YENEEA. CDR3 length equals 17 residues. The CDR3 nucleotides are TGTGCCAGCAACTCTTGTTCCCTTGACAGGGGCACAGATACTCAGTATTTT. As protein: CASNSCSLDRGTDTQYF.

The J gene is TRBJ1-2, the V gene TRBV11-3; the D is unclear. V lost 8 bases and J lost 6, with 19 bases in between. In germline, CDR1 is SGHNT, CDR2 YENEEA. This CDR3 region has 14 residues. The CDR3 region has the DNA TGTGCCAGCGTCTTAGCTACGGTTCTTGATGGCTACACCTTC. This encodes CASVLATVLDGYTF.